This TCR beta chain was documented in a study of human T cells and chemical hapten exposure. Time point meaning: patch test 2, 6 weeks after DPC sensitization. The treatment denotes: therapeutic diphenylcyclopropenone sensitization with weekly scalp DPC. Alopecia patients, 18 to 70 years old and DPC-suitable, served as donors. The sample holds many counts of this clonotype. Using its own MiXCR run on the RACE reads, TCRdb lists one record per CDR3 protein. Among approximately 87,000 distinct CDR3 sequences, about an eighth were seen once, and the ten largest hold roughly 3%. The CDR3 contains 14 residues. Trimming at V came to 3 bases and at J to 5 bases, leaving 7 bases not matched to a gene. Germline V gives CDR1 SQVTM, CDR2 ANQGSEA.

The source material was whole blood, sampled in connection with sensitization to the hapten diphenylcyclopropenone (DPC). The J gene is TRBJ2-5, the V gene TRBV29-1, with TRBD1 identical over 9 bases. The sequence derives from a woman aged 40 to 50 with alopecia areata. Some clones in this sample may be carry-over from other donors' samples. CDR3: CSVEDYRGPETQYF. For the CDR3, the DNA is TGCAGCGTTGAGGATTACAGGGGGCCGGAGACCCAGTACTTC.